The T cell receptor beta chain under discussion was sequenced for a study of glioma-infiltrating T cells. Amplification of TCR alpha and beta CDR3 regions from RNA used iRepertoire nested multiplex PCR. Input was roughly 95-400 ng of tissue mRNA or PBMC total RNA. MiXCR was run by TCRdb on the multiplex PCR reads, yielding one entry per CDR3 protein. Among about 44,000 distinct CDR3 sequences listed, about 22% were seen once. Between the trimmed V and J ends, which lost 6 bases and 2 bases, there was a span of 8 bases. Germline CDR1 reads SEHNR; CDR2 reads FQNEAQ (reference sequence). The CDR3 has 12 amino acids. Study results and limitations: Non-neoplastic patients had below-expected tissue-blood divergence, while all gliomas exceeded expectation. Only very few CDR3 sequences appeared in both tissue and blood.

This clonotype showed up many times. As yet, its antigen is unknown. The clonotype comes from a human donor with low-grade glioma or glioblastoma, undergoing nonglioma brain surgery, or in good health (not recorded which). Material: glioma tissue, nonneoplastic brain tissue, or PBMCs (not recorded which). The chain combines TRBV7-9 with TRBJ2-7; no firm D call. The CDR3 coding sequence is TGTGCCAGCAGTTTACAGCCCTACGAGCAGTACTTC. This encodes CASSLQPYEQYF. The whole variable domain, filled in from reference TRBV7-9 and TRBJ2-7, reads DTGVSQNPRHKITKRGQNVTFRCDPISEHNRLYWYRQTLGQGPEFLTYFQNEAQLEKSRLLSDRFSAERPKGSFSTLEIQRTEQGDSAMYLCASSLQPYEQYFGPGTRLTVT.